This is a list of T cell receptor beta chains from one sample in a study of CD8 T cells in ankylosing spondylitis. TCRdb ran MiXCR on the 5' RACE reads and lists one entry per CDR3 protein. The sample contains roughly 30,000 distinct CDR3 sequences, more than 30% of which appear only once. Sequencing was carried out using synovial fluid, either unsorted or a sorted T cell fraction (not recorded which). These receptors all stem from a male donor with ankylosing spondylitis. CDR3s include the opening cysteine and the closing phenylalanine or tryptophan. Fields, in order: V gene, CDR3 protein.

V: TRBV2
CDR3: CASSPSALGGVYNEQFF

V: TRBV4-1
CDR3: CASSQDGVPGANVLTF

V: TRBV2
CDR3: CASREAVSLGNEQFF

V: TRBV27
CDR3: CASSFHRNEQFF

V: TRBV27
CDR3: CASPGGSGRANTGELFF

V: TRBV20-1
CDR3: CSASRTILPEAFF

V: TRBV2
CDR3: CASSVISGSYEQFF

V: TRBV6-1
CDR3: CASSPGVPNSEKLFF

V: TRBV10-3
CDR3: CAISEGTRRSEQFF

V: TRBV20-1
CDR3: CSAREVYEQYF

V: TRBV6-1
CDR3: CASSERDGSNQPQHF

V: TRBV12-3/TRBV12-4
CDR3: CASSPLGGVQETQYF

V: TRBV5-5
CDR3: CASNFPGIRELFF

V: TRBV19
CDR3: CASSMRTSGGVEQFF

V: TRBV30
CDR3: CAWETGGAEQYF

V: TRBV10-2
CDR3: CASTQLAGGRGEQFF

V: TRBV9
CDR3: CASSVDQRTSGSRGELFF

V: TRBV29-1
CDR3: CSVAGTGGIYEQYF

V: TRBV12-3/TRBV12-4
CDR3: CASSYTGGTEAFF

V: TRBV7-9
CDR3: CASTQRGNNEQFF

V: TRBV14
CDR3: CASRGPLFSEQFF

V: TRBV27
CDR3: CASSLSSTYEQYF

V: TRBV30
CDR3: CAWSLGSSDEQFF

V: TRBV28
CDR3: CASTLTSGSTDTQYF

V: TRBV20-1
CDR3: CSARDLARPGNYGYTF

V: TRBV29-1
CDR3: CSVGGGTDTQYF

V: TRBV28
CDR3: CASSYGLAGELSHEQFF

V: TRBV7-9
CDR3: CASSTRTSGSDTQYF

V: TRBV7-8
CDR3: CASSSWDLGENTEAFF

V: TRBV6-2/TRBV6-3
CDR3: CASTPPQGNTEAFF

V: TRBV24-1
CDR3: CATSDIGGLAFF

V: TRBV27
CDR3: CASRFQGNTEAFF

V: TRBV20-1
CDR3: CSAYLSSSYEQYF

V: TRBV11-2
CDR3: CASSLTSDSGREYNEQFF

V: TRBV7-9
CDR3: CASSYHLTGELFF

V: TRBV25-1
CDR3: CASTPGPTGGYRTDTQYF

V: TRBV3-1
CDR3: CASSQGFSGGDEQFF

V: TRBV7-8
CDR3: CASSPRTEHNSPLHF

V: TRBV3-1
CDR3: CASRKDKNYGYTF

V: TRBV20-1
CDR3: CSAREVLAGDMETQYF

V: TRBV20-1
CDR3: CSARNRASFAADTQYF

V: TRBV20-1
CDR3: CSPRGGGIDEQYF